One and the same sample provided the 30 T cell receptor beta chains below, sequenced in a study of T-cell reconstitution after alpha-beta-depleted transplantation in children. The TCRbeta library incorporated unique molecular identifiers. From the PCR reads, TCRdb called clonotypes with MiXCR, one entry per CDR3 protein. The data hold about 580,000 distinct CDR3 sequences, with roughly 23% observed a single time. Sequences were derived from PBMCs, mostly from graft donor cells, sampled 360 days after TCRalphabeta/CD19-depleted stem cell transplant. These receptors originate from a boy under three years old who had a stem cell transplant for acute myeloid leukemia, so the T cells may come from the graft donor.

This clonotype was seen only a few times. The CDR3 DNA sequence: TGTGCCAGCAGTTTATATAGCGGGGGGGTTTACAATGAGCAGTTCTTC. Protein sequence: CASSLYSGGVYNEQFF. The chain combines TRBV27 with TRBJ2-1; TRBD2 matches 11 bases. Germline CDR1 and CDR2: MNHEY and SMNVEV (reference sequence). CDR3 length: 16 amino acids. V lost 1 base to trimming and J lost 4 bases; unmatched junction nucleotides: 3.

This chain connects TRBV12-3 or TRBV12-4 to TRBJ2-7; D gene uncertain. CDR3 length: 10 amino acids. Trimming shortened V by 2 bases and J by 4 bases, and 0 bases separated the two germline ends. The chain's CDR3 is CASSLYEQYF. For the CDR3, the DNA is TGTGCCAGCAGTTTATACGAGCAGTACTTC.

V and J are TRBV6-1 and TRBJ2-7, with D perhaps TRBD2 (5 bases). This CDR3 comprises 18 residues. V lost 3 bases and J lost 2, with 23 bases in between. Germline assignment: CDR1 MNHNS and CDR2 SASEGT. The chain's CDR3 is CASSDGAWWTPGPYEQYF. DNA of the CDR3: TGTGCCAGCAGTGATGGCGCTTGGTGGACTCCCGGCCCCTACGAGCAGTACTTC.

This clonotype came up once. This may be a read error, as it is one base from a much larger clone. The chain couples TRBV4-1 to TRBJ1-1; the D is unclear. Germline values: CDR1 MGHRA, CDR2 YSYEKL. CDR3 length: 15 residues. DNA of the CDR3: TGCGCCAGCAGCCCCCAAAAGGGAGGGAACATTGAAGCTTTCTTT. Its protein product is CASSPQKGGNIEAFF.

The chain carries TRBV7-2 and TRBJ1-5; D is undetermined. This CDR3 region has 12 residues. Trimming took off 1 base at V and 11 bases at J, with 9 bases between the two ends. Germline CDR1 is SGHTA and CDR2 is FQGNSA. The CDR3, as DNA: TGTGCCAGCAGCTTAGGGGAGCGGGCCCAGCATTTT. This sequence encodes CASSLGERAQHF. Together with reference TRBV7-2 and TRBJ1-5, the CDR3 gives the full variable domain: GAGVSQSPSNKVTEKGKDVELRCDPISGHTALYWYRQSLGQGLEFLIYFQGNSAPDKSGLPSDRFSAERTGGSVSTLTIQRTQQEDSAVYLCASSLGERAQHFGDGTRLSIL.

The rearrangement uses TRBV6-1 and TRBJ2-3; TRBD1 matches 9 bases. CDR1 and CDR2 (germline): MNHNS, SASEGT. V shed 5 bases, J shed 3 bases, and the junction held 9 bases outside the gene matches. The CDR3 covers 16 residues. The DNA for the CDR3 is TGTGCCAGCAGTCGTCCGGGACAGGGTAGGACAGATACGCAGTATTTT. Translation: CASSRPGQGRTDTQYF.

The V gene is TRBV20-1, the J gene TRBJ2-5; TRBD1 or TRBD2 may be the D gene (6 bases each). The V gene's germline CDR1 is DFQATT and CDR2 SNEGSKA (reference sequence). This CDR3 contains 14 residues. V lost 1 base and J 5 bases, leaving 14 bases between the germline ends. In nucleotides, the CDR3 is TGCAGTGCTAGAGGTCACTCGGGGGCGGAGACCCAGTACTTC. This encodes CSARGHSGAETQYF.

The rearrangement links TRBV20-1 to TRBJ2-5; 13 positions agree with TRBD2. The CDR3 length is 14 residues. Germline loops: CDR1 DFQATT, CDR2 SNEGSKA (reference sequence). After removal of 2 bases from V and 5 bases from J, the junction contained 2 bases not matched to a gene. CDR3 sequence reads: CSARRTSGGETQYF. CDR3 nucleotides: TGCAGTGCTAGAAGGACTAGCGGGGGTGAGACCCAGTACTTC.

The rearrangement joins TRBV14 to TRBJ2-3, with D possibly matching TRBD2 (6 bases). The V and J ends lost 0 bases and 2 bases respectively, with 12 bases between them. The CDR3 totals 16 residues. Germline loops: CDR1 SGHDN, CDR2 FVKESK. CDR3 residues: CASSQDGGLSTDTQYF. The CDR3, as DNA: TGTGCCAGCAGCCAAGATGGGGGACTCTCCACAGATACGCAGTATTTT.

This clonotype has at least ten counts. The chain uses TRBV15 and TRBJ1-5, with D unresolved. This CDR3 spans 17 amino acids. The germline CDR1 and CDR2 sequences are LNHNV and YYDKDF (reference sequence). V lost 1 base and J 4 bases, leaving 17 bases between the germline ends. The CDR3 sequence is CATSRGLDRGFNQPQHF. CDR3 sequence (DNA): TGTGCCACCAGCAGAGGATTGGACCGAGGTTTTAATCAGCCCCAGCATTTT.

This clonotype was picked up many times. The chain joins TRBV6-6 to TRBJ2-1; D is unclear. The CDR3 spans 13 residues. V was cut by 2 bases and J by 10 bases, with 12 bases left in between. CDR1 is MNHNY and CDR2 is SVGAGI in the germline V gene (reference sequence). The CDR3 protein is CASSYVWAGEQFF. The CDR3 DNA reads TGTGCCAGCAGTTACGTCTGGGCTGGGGAGCAGTTCTTC.

There are a few counts of this clonotype. This sequence joins TRBV20-1 and TRBJ2-1, with a weak D call TRBD1 (6 bases). V was clipped by 1 base and J by 6 bases, with 13 bases between them. The CDR3 is made up of 14 amino acids. Germline V gives CDR1 DFQATT, CDR2 SNEGSKA (reference sequence). CDR3 in DNA: TGCAGTGCTAGAGCCAGGGGCTGGGTCAATGAGCAGTTCTTC. Amino acid sequence: CSARARGWVNEQFF.

This clonotype came up a few times. The chain uses TRBV20-1 and TRBJ2-7; 11 positions agree with TRBD2. Germline V gene lookup returns CDR1 DFQATT and CDR2 SNEGSKA (reference sequence). Losses at the gene ends were 5 bases for V and 0 bases for J; bases not matched to a gene: 9. The CDR3 consists of 16 residues. CDR3 DNA: TGCAGTGCTTTTTCGACTAGCGGGACGAGCTCCTACGAGCAGTACGTC. Its protein product is CSAFSTSGTSSYEQYV.

The J gene is TRBJ2-1, the V gene TRBV7-6, with 7 bases that match TRBD2. V was clipped by 3 bases and J by 16 bases; unmatched bases: 9. This CDR3 contains 12 residues. Germline V lookup: CDR1 SGHVS, CDR2 FNYEAQ. The CDR3 bases are TGTGCCAGCAGCTTTTACGGGCTAGCGGAATTCTTC. This codes for CASSFYGLAEFF.

This rearrangement joins TRBV9 to TRBJ2-1; a weak D match, TRBD2 (5 bases). Germline CDR1 SGDLS, CDR2 YYNGEE. V dropped 3 bases and J dropped 4 bases, with 11 bases sitting between them. The CDR3 is 14 amino acids. The DNA of the CDR3 is TGTGCCAGCAGCGGCGGTCGGGGTTACAATGAGCAGTTCTTC. Its protein product is CASSGGRGYNEQFF.

This clonotype was recorded many times. The chain has TRBV12-3 or TRBV12-4 and TRBJ2-4, with 9 bases fitting TRBD1. The J segment lost 0 bases and the V segment lost 5 bases, leaving 8 bases of the junction unmatched. This CDR3 has 17 amino acids. The CDR3 DNA reads TGTGCCAGCAGTCCGGGACAGGGATTACTAGCCAAAAACATTCAGTACTTC. Translating gives CASSPGQGLLAKNIQYF.

This clonotype has only one observation. The rearrangement joins TRBV7-2 to TRBJ1-5; 11 bases match TRBD1. Germline CDR1 and CDR2: SGHTA and FQGNSA. The CDR3 runs to 15 residues. The junction had 3 bases not matched to a gene; V was cut back by 1 base and J by 7 bases. The CDR3 bases are TGTGCCAGCAGCTTAGGGGGGACAGGGGGACAGCCCCAGCATTTT. It codes for CASSLGGTGGQPQHF. Together with reference TRBV7-2 and TRBJ1-5, the CDR3 gives the full variable domain: GAGVSQSPSNKVTEKGKDVELRCDPISGHTALYWYRQSLGQGLEFLIYFQGNSAPDKSGLPSDRFSAERTGGSVSTLTIQRTQQEDSAVYLCASSLGGTGGQPQHFGDGTRLSIL.

The chain combines TRBV11-2 with TRBJ2-5; 13 bases match TRBD2. V lost 5 bases to trimming and J lost 1 base; unmatched junction nucleotides: 10. This CDR3 comprises 18 residues. Per germline, CDR1 SGHAT and CDR2 FQNNGV. Here the CDR3 reads CASSRGLAGAGPQETQYF. The CDR3, as DNA: TGTGCCAGCAGCCGCGGACTAGCGGGGGCCGGCCCCCAAGAGACCCAGTACTTC.

The rearrangement links TRBV12-3 or TRBV12-4 to TRBJ1-1, with 7 nucleotides matching TRBD1. The CDR3 runs 15 residues. The V and J ends lost 6 bases and 1 base, in that order; junction bases with no gene match: 8. The CDR3 bases are TGTGCCAGCAGCCGTCGGACAGGACCGAACACTGAAGCTTTCTTT. It encodes CASSRRTGPNTEAFF.

This rearrangement joins TRBV5-1 to TRBJ2-7, with 8 nucleotides matching TRBD1. This CDR3 has 13 amino acids. Trimming at V came to 4 bases and at J to 3 bases, leaving 3 bases not matched to a gene. CDR1 and CDR2 from the germline V gene are SGHRS and YFSETQ. As DNA, the CDR3 is TGCGCCAGCAGCCGGACAGGGCTCTACGAGCAGTACGTC. Its protein product is CASSRTGLYEQYV.

This clonotype appeared a few times. The chain has TRBV20-1 and TRBJ1-2; D gene uncertain. V was pared by 0 bases and J by 5 bases, with 7 bases between. This CDR3 is 12 amino acids long. Germline V lookup: CDR1 DFQATT, CDR2 SNEGSKA (reference sequence). In nucleotides, the CDR3 is TGCAGTGCTAGAGAGAACAATTATGGCTACACCTTC. Translation gives CSARENNYGYTF.

In this sample, this clonotype turned up a few times. The chain joins TRBV6-5 to TRBJ2-4; D might be TRBD2 (6 bases). The CDR3 runs to 14 residues. The V end was cut by 2 bases, the J end by 8 bases, with 13 bases between. CDR1 and CDR2 (germline): MNHEY, SVGAGI. CDR3 nucleotides: TGTGCCAGCAGTTACGGGGTGGGGGGTGACATTCAGTACTTC. Translating gives CASSYGVGGDIQYF.

In this sample, this clonotype turned up many times. V usage is TRBV7-9 and J usage is TRBJ2-7; 8 bases align to TRBD1. In germline, CDR1 is SEHNR, CDR2 FQNEAQ (reference sequence). Trimming cost V 4 bases and J 1 base; bases outside gene matches: 3. This CDR3 contains 14 residues. The CDR3 spells CASSSRDRSYEQYV. The DNA of the CDR3 is TGTGCCAGCAGCTCCCGGGACAGGTCCTACGAGCAGTACGTC.

This clonotype was detected many times. The chain is built from TRBV6-5 and TRBJ2-4; D is ambiguous. The CDR3 runs 15 residues. Trimming stripped 6 bases from V and 4 bases from J, with 16 bases between. Germline loops: CDR1 MNHEY, CDR2 SVGAGI. CDR3 DNA: TGTGCCAGCAGATTACGGGCCGTCGAAAAAAACATTCAGTACTTC. Its translation is CASRLRAVEKNIQYF.

This clonotype was detected many times. The chain employs TRBV5-1 and TRBJ1-5; TRBD1 aligns across 8 bases. With V trimmed by 2 bases and J by 3 bases, 4 bases remained unmatched. Germline V gives CDR1 SGHRS, CDR2 YFSETQ. There are 15 residues in the CDR3. CDR3 residues: CASSFGTGDNQPQHF. DNA of the CDR3: TGCGCCAGCAGCTTCGGGACAGGCGACAATCAGCCCCAGCATTTT.

This clonotype has a count of ten or more. This chain links TRBV5-6 with TRBJ2-1; no clear D gene. Germline values: CDR1 SGHDT, CDR2 YYEEEE. CDR3 length equals 12 residues. V dropped 3 bases and J dropped 10 bases, with 11 bases sitting between them. The CDR3 DNA reads as TGTGCCAGCAGCTGGCCCGGAGACGAGCAGTTCTTC. It codes for CASSWPGDEQFF.

This sequence joins TRBV20-1 and TRBJ2-7; D perhaps matches TRBD2 (5 bases). Germline assignment: CDR1 DFQATT and CDR2 SNEGSKA (reference sequence). The CDR3 extends over 15 amino acids. With 3 bases removed from V and 2 bases from J, the gap between germline ends came to 17 bases. CDR3 DNA: TGCAGTGCTAGGCCCATGAGGGCCCTAGCCTACGAGCAGTACTTC. This sequence encodes CSARPMRALAYEQYF.

This clonotype has ten or more counts. The rearrangement uses TRBV20-1 and TRBJ2-1, with 9 bases aligning to TRBD2. From germline, CDR1 is DFQATT and CDR2 SNEGSKA (reference sequence). This CDR3 has 13 residues. As DNA, the CDR3 is TGCTCCGCGGGGGGGAGGTTTATCAGTGAGCAGTTCTTC. This gives the protein CSAGGRFISEQFF.

J is TRBJ1-5 and V is TRBV10-3; 10 bases align to TRBD1. This CDR3 is 15 amino acids long. V trimming: 5 bases; J trimming: 5 bases; junction bases outside the gene matches: 6. CDR1 and CDR2 from the germline V gene are ENHRY and SYGVKD. Written as DNA, the CDR3 is TGTGCCATCAGTCCGACAGGGGGCTCTTATCAGCCCCAGCATTTT. This translates into CAISPTGGSYQPQHF.

There are many counts of this clonotype. The V gene is TRBV12-3 or TRBV12-4, the J gene TRBJ2-1, with 11 bases fitting TRBD2. J was trimmed by 9 bases and V by 5 bases; bases with no gene match: 9. The CDR3 covers 15 residues. The CDR3 region is CASSPTLAGGREQFF. The CDR3 DNA reads as TGTGCCAGCAGTCCTACCCTAGCGGGGGGACGTGAGCAGTTCTTC.